This paragraph covers one TCR beta chain sequence. These data come from a study of shared clonotypes between healthy human individuals. Profiled with immunoSEQ multiplex PCR; TCRdb holds only in-frame clones, not every one. The sample lists roughly 1,500,000 clones; approximately 98% were seen once. There are 13 residues in the CDR3. Between the trimmed V and J ends, which lost 6 bases and 4 bases, there was a span of 12 bases. The germline CDR1 and CDR2 sequences are MRHNA and SNTAGT. This clonotype was obtained from a man aged 25 to 40 in good health. The sequencing sample was made of naive CD4+ T cells sorted from blood. Subset: CD45RA+ positively selected. The J gene is TRBJ1-1, the V gene TRBV6-4; maybe TRBD1 (5 bases). CDR3 in amino acids: CASSRTRVTEAFF. The CDR3 DNA reads TGTGCCAGCAGCCGGACAAGGGTCACTGAAGCTTTCTTT.